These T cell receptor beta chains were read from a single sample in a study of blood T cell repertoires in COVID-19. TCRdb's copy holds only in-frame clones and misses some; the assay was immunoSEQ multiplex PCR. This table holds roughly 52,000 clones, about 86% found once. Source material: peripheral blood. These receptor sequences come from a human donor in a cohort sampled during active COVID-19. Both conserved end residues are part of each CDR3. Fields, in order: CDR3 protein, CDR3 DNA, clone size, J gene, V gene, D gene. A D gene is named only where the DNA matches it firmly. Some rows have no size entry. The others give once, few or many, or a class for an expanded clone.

CASTVSFSGQDYMGNQPQHF	TGTGCCAGCACCGTATCTTTTTCCGGACAGGATTACATGGGCAATCAGCCCCAGCATTTT	.	TRBJ1-5	TRBV9	TRBD1
CASSVTGGLLDTQYF	TGTGCCAGCAGCGTTACGGGGGGGCTCTTAGATACGCAGTATTTT	.	TRBJ2-3	TRBV9	TRBD2
CAWSRQGWDEQYF	TGTGCCTGGAGCAGACAGGGGTGGGACGAGCAGTACTTC	.	TRBJ2-7	TRBV30	TRBD1
CASSQHSSSDTQYF	TGTGCCAGCAGCCAACACTCATCTTCAGATACGCAGTATTTT	.	TRBJ2-3	TRBV3-1/TRBV3-2	.
CASSFQPLPREGYTF	TGTGCCAGCAGTTTCCAGCCACTCCCCCGGGAAGGCTACACCTTC	once	TRBJ1-2	TRBV28	.
CASSETRGLSPLHF	TGTGCCAGCAGTGAAACCAGGGGACTATCACCCCTCCACTTT	.	TRBJ1-6	TRBV2	.
CASSPTDRATEAFF	TGTGCCAGCAGTCCTACCGACAGGGCCACTGAAGCTTTCTTT	few	TRBJ1-1	TRBV6-5	TRBD1
CASSQMGGPGDTQYF	TGTGCCAGCAGCCAAATGGGGGGGCCCGGAGATACGCAGTATTTT	.	TRBJ2-3	TRBV3-1/TRBV3-2	.
CASSLQGEGVSPLHF	TGTGCCAGCAGCTTACAAGGGGAAGGGGTTTCACCCCTCCACTTT	.	TRBJ1-6	TRBV7-9	.
CASSQGSLAEAFF	TGTGCCAGCAGCCAAGGGTCCCTCGCGGAAGCTTTCTTT	few	TRBJ1-1	TRBV3-1/TRBV3-2	.